The present T cell receptor (beta chain) was sequenced within a study of human T cells and chemical hapten exposure. This clonotype was found many times. Germline V gives CDR1 SGHNT, CDR2 YYREEE (reference sequence). After removal of 2 bases from V and 6 bases from J, the junction contained 11 bases not matched to a gene. CDR3 size: 16 residues. TCRdb reprocessed the RACE reads via MiXCR and lists one record per CDR3 protein. This sample has about 120,000 distinct CDR3 sequences, with about 14% found just once. Documented time point: pre-sensitization, week 0. Treatment defined: therapeutic diphenylcyclopropenone sensitization with weekly scalp DPC.

The sequencing used whole blood, collected in connection with sensitization to the hapten diphenylcyclopropenone (DPC). The genes are TRBV5-4 and TRBJ2-1; 7 bases align to TRBD2. The TCR comes from a young woman with alopecia areata. Some clones in this sample may be carry-over from other donors' samples. The DNA for the CDR3 is TGTGCCAGCAGCTTACGACTAGCAAGTCTCGGCAATGAGCAGTTCTTC. This codes for CASSLRLASLGNEQFF.